The rows below give T cell receptor beta chains drawn from one sample of a study of T cells in Graves' hyperthyroidism and ophthalmopathy. Via MiXCR, TCRdb re-called the multiplex PCR reads, giving one row per CDR3 protein. The sample consists of hundreds of thousands of distinct CDR3 sequences, 13% to 15% of them appearing once. Input material: blood. Every receptor here comes from a woman aged 35 to 49 with Graves' hyperthyroidism. CDR3s include the opening cysteine and the closing phenylalanine or tryptophan.

J gene | V gene | CDR3 protein
TRBJ2-7 | TRBV20-1 | CSATGTSKAYEQYF
TRBJ2-1 | TRBV19 | CASSIRQLAGGVEQFF
TRBJ1-2 | TRBV5-4 | CASSLPETANYGYTF
TRBJ2-5 | TRBV28 | CASGSARAEKQETQYF
TRBJ1-1 | TRBV25-1 | CASSDWGPEAFF
TRBJ2-1 | TRBV2 | CASWGTLGHEQFF
TRBJ2-1 | TRBV20-1 | CSARVANLAGTTYNEQFF
TRBJ2-2 | TRBV5-5 | CASSPRGANTGELFF
TRBJ2-3 | TRBV28 | CASSSESVNTDTQYF
TRBJ1-3 | TRBV25-1 | CASSESGARNTIYF
TRBJ2-7 | TRBV7-2 | CASSEDRGFYINSYEQYF
TRBJ2-1 | TRBV20-1 | CSARSSDSSYNEQFF
TRBJ1-5 | TRBV9 | CASSVADSNQPQHF
TRBJ1-5 | TRBV5-4 | CASSLDSDQPQHF
TRBJ2-7 | TRBV13 | CASSIRQYQYEQYF
TRBJ1-2 | TRBV28 | CASTLSGGDGQGYTF
TRBJ1-5 | TRBV19 | CASSIAKDSYSNSNQPQHF
TRBJ2-1 | TRBV11-2 | CASSLDQLAGIFREQFF
TRBJ1-1 | TRBV27 | CASRTGIFTEAFF
TRBJ2-1 | TRBV9 | CASSYQGLAGNEQFF
TRBJ2-7 | TRBV20-1 | CSAHDRALTYEQYF
TRBJ2-3 | TRBV18 | CASSPSLAEDTQYF
TRBJ2-2 | TRBV11-2 | CASSLGGMGTGELFF
TRBJ1-1 | TRBV11-3 | CASSDRISNTEAFF
TRBJ1-1 | TRBV2 | CASSEALDRNTEAFF
TRBJ2-1 | TRBV6-1 | CASSLKGLEQFF
TRBJ1-5 | TRBV10-3 | CAISAGQGNQPQHF
TRBJ1-5 | TRBV30 | CAWSPKGGSQPQHF
TRBJ2-7 | TRBV28 | CASSLIITYEQYF
TRBJ1-5 | TRBV20-1 | CSAIQQGGLTQHF